Sequencing of this T cell receptor beta chain was carried out in a study of shared clonotypes between healthy human individuals. Whole-study context: In total, the donors were two women and a few men aged 18 to 49. Study-level findings and limits: When naive CD4 clonotypes were compared across a few donors, approximately 4.9% were shared.

Terminally differentiated effector memory CD45RA+ cells were excluded by CCR7 positive selection of CD45RO-negative cells. Some clones are missing from TCRdb's copy, which holds only in-frame ones; the method was immunoSEQ multiplex PCR. Of approximately 740,000 clones in the sample, 90% to 95% were seen once. As to this clone: The antigen is not known.

Germline values: CDR1 LGHNA, CDR2 YSLEER. With 0 bases clipped from V and 5 bases from J, the junction kept 6 bases outside the gene matches. The CDR3 loop spans 15 amino acids. The clonotype was recovered from a man aged 30 to 45 in good health. The sequenced material came from naive CD8+ T cells sorted from blood. This sequence joins TRBV4-3 and TRBJ2-7; TRBD1 aligns across 8 bases. The DNA for the CDR3 is TGCGCCAGCAGCCAAGACCGGACAGGGTATAACGAGCAGTACTTC. It yields the protein CASSQDRTGYNEQYF.